Shown below are 5 T cell receptor beta chains from a single sample sequenced in a study of shared clonotypes between healthy human individuals. As defined, naive CD8 cells were CD45RO-negative and positively selected for CCR7, with terminally differentiated effector memory CD45RA+ cells excluded. Clones were read by immunoSEQ multiplex PCR, and TCRdb kept only the in-frame ones, dropping some. This sample has about 2,100,000 clones, with just over 90% found just once. The sample consisted of naive CD8+ T cells from PBMCs. Receptors were obtained from a man aged 18-30 years in good health. Some clones in this sample may be carry-over from other donors' samples.

Details on this clone: One end of the junction fails to match germline, which may point to a read error. J is TRBJ2-1 and V is TRBV19; tentatively, D is TRBD1 (5 bases). CDR3 length: 13 amino acids. CDR1 and CDR2 from the germline V gene are LNHDA and SQIVND (reference sequence). CDR3 DNA sequence: TGTGCCAGTAGCTCCACCTTAACAGGCCTGGTGATCTTC. Protein sequence: CASSSTLTGLVIF. The whole variable domain, filled in from reference TRBV19 and TRBJ2-1, reads DGGITQSPKYLFRKEGQNVTLSCEQNLNHDAMYWYRQDPGQGLRLIYYSQIVNDFQKGDIAEGYSVSREKKESFPLTVTSAQKNPTAFYLCASSSTLTGLVIFGPGTRLTVL.

V and J are TRBV27 and TRBJ1-5, with D possibly matching TRBD1 (5 bases). The CDR3 extends over 15 amino acids. Germline V gene data show CDR1 as MNHEY and CDR2 as SMNVEV (reference sequence). V was cut by 1 base and J by 0 bases, with 7 bases left in between. The CDR3 protein is CASSLLGVSNQPQHF. The CDR3 bases are TGTGCCAGCAGTTTATTGGGGGTTAGCAATCAGCCCCAGCATTTT.

This chain's CDR3 is CASSFPGGGNEQFF. The CDR3 DNA is TGTGCCAGCAGTTTCCCCGGGGGGGGAAATGAGCAGTTCTTC. The rearrangement joins TRBV27 to TRBJ2-1; 8 bases match TRBD2. V shed 3 bases and J 7 bases; nucleotides not matched to a gene: 5. The CDR3 contains 14 residues. The germline CDR1 and CDR2 sequences are MNHEY and SMNVEV (reference sequence).

The V call is TRBV28, the J call TRBJ2-5, with unresolved D. Deletions cut 3 bases from V and 2 bases from J, with 7 bases between. The CDR3 totals 13 residues. Looked up from germline, CDR1 is MDHEN and CDR2 is SYDVKM. The CDR3 region has the DNA TGTGCCAGCAGTTTGTCGGTACAAGAGACCCAGTACTTC. Its protein product is CASSLSVQETQYF. The entire variable domain, with the rest obtained from reference TRBV28 and TRBJ2-5, is as follows: DVKVTQSSRYLVKRTGEKVFLECVQDMDHENMFWYRQDPGLGLRLIYFSYDVKMKEKGDIPEGYSVSREKKERFSLILESASTNQTSMYLCASSLSVQETQYFGPGTRLLVL.

V and J are TRBV2 and TRBJ1-3; no definite D call. Trimming removed 5 bases from V and 0 bases from J, with 8 bases in between. The germline gives CDR1 SNHLY, CDR2 FYNNEI. The CDR3 is 14 residues long. The CDR3 DNA reads as TGTGCCAGCAGTCCCAGACCCTCTGGAAACACCATATATTTT. Its protein is CASSPRPSGNTIYF.